This T cell receptor (beta chain) derives from a study of response to subunit inactivated influenza vaccine. This clonotype appeared a few times. Its antigen is not known. Overall study results and limits: It was suggested by the authors that few new T cells are recruited by each seasonal influenza vaccination.

TCRdb re-called the RT-PCR reads through MiXCR, storing one row per CDR3 protein. The table records 450,000 to 500,000 distinct CDR3 sequences, over 9.5% of them present only once. The germline gives CDR1 MDHEN, CDR2 SYDVKM. This CDR3 contains 15 residues. The V end lost 5 bases, the J end lost 2 bases, and 15 bases lay between the germline ends. Source: PBMCs from blood, taken 40 to 50 days after vaccination. The receptor was isolated from a man aged 50 to 59 who received an inactivated influenza vaccine. This chain links TRBV28 with TRBJ1-1; D is unresolved. CDR3 sequence: CASSPLPEGNTEAFF. The CDR3 DNA follows: TGTGCCAGCAGTCCCCTGCCCGAGGGAAACACTGAAGCTTTCTTT.